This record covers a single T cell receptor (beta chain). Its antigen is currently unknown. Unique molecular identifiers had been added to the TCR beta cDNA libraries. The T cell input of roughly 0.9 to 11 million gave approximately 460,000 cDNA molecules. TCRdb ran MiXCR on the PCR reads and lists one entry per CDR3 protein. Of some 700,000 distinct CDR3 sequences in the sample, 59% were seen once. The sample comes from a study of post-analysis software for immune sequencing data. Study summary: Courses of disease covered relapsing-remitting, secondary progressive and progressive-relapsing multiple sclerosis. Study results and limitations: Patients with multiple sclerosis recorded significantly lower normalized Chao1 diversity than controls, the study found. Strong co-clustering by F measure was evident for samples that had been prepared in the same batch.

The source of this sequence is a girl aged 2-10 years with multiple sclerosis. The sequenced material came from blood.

The CDR3 coding sequence is TGTGCCAGCAGTTTAAAGGCTCTAGGACTAGGCTACGAGCAGTACTTC. Translating it yields CASSLKALGLGYEQYF. This chain connects TRBV27 to TRBJ2-7, with 7 bases identical to TRBD2. The length of the CDR3 is 16 residues. Germline assignment: CDR1 MNHEY and CDR2 SMNVEV (reference sequence). Trimming removed 2 bases from V and 3 bases from J; junction bases left unmatched: 10.